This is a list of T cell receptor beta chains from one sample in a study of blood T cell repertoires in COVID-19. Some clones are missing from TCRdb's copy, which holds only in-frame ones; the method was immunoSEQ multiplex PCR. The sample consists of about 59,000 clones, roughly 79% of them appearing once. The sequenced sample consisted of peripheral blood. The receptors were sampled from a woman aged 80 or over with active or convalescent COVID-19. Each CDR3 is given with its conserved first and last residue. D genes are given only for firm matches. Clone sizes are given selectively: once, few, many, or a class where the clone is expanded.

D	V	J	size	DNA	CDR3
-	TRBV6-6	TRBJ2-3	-	TGTGCCAGCCGCGAATCGACGCAGTATTTT	CASRESTQYF
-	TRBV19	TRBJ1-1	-	TGTGCCAGTAGTATTCAGGGTAGCACTGAAGCTTTCTTT	CASSIQGSTEAFF
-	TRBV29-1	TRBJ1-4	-	TGCAGCGTTGAAGACGGAGGAATAGGTGAAAAACTGTTTTTT	CSVEDGGIGEKLFF
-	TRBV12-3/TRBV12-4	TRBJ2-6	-	TGTGCCAGCAGCCGCGAAAGGGCCAACGTCCTGACTTTC	CASSRERANVLTF
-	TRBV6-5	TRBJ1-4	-	TGTGCCAGCAGTTACCGATCGGGTGGGGCTCGCGAAAAACTGTTTTTT	CASSYRSGGAREKLFF
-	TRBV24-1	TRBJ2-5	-	TGTGCCACCAGTGATCCCTCCTCTACAGGGTACCAAGAGACCCAGTACTTC	CATSDPSSTGYQETQYF
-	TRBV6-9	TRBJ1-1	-	TGTGCCAGCAGTTTTAAACAGGGTCCGGCTGAAGCTTTCTTT	CASSFKQGPAEAFF
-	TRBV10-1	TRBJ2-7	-	TGCGCCAGCCCGGTTTCGGGTGCCGATCCCTACGAGCAGTACTTC	CASPVSGADPYEQYF
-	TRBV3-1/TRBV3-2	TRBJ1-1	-	TGTGCCAGCAGCCAAGCGACAGGTGACACTGAAGCTTTCTTT	CASSQATGDTEAFF
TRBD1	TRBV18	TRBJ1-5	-	TGTGCCAGCTCACCACCGGGACAGGGTGGTCAGCCCCAGCATTTT	CASSPPGQGGQPQHF
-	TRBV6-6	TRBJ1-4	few	TGTGCCAGCAGTTACTCGGGCAGTAAGAATGAAAAACTGTTTTTT	CASSYSGSKNEKLFF
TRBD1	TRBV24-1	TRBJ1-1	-	TGTGCCACCCGGGGACAGGGAAGCACTGAAGCTTTCTTT	CATRGQGSTEAFF
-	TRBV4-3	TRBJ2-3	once	TGCGCCAGCAGCTATGCGAGGGTCGGGGGAGATACGCAGTATTTT	CASSYARVGGDTQYF
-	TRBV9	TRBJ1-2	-	TGTGCCAGCAGCGTAGTTCCGGAAGGGGTATCCGGTGGCTACACCTTC	CASSVVPEGVSGGYTF
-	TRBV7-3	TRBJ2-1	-	TGTGCCAGCAGCTCATCCTTGGCATCTGAGCAGTTCTTC	CASSSSLASEQFF
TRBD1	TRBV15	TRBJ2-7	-	TGTGCCACCAGCAGAGACCGGGACAGGGTCTACGAGCAGTACTTC	CATSRDRDRVYEQYF
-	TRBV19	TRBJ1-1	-	TGTGCCAGTAGTATAAGGGAGAGGAACACTGAAGCTTTCTTT	CASSIRERNTEAFF
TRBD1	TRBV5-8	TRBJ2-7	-	TGTGCCAGCCGAACACCCTACAGGGGGCTAACCTACGAGCAGTACTTC	CASRTPYRGLTYEQYF
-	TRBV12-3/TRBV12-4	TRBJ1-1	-	TGTGCCAGCAGTACTTCCGGTCCCTCCGAAGCTTTCTTT	CASSTSGPSEAFF
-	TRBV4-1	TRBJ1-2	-	TGCGCCAGCAGCCAAGATCGGGGGGCGGGTGGCTACACCTTC	CASSQDRGAGGYTF
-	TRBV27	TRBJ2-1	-	TGTGCCAGCAGTAAACTGGTTGACAGTTTCACCTACAATGAGCAGTTCTTC	CASSKLVDSFTYNEQFF
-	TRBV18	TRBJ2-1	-	TGTGCCAGCTCACCAGCGGGGACCATCGGGAATGAGCAGTTCTTC	CASSPAGTIGNEQFF
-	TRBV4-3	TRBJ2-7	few	TGCGCCAGCAGCCAAGGGCAAACAGGCTACGAGCAGTACTTC	CASSQGQTGYEQYF
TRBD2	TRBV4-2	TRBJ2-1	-	TGTGCCAGCAGCCAAGGGCTAGCGGGGGGCAAAGAGCAGTTCTTC	CASSQGLAGGKEQFF
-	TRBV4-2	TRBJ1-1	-	TGTGCCAGCAGCCGCCTGACAGGAATGAACACTGAAGCTTTCTTT	CASSRLTGMNTEAFF
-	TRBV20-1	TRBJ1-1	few	TGCAGTGCTAGTATTCCGGCGGGCGGTGGGGCTTTCTTT	CSASIPAGGGAFF
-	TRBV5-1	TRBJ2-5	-	TGCGCCAGCACCCCGGGGGGCTTAGGAGAGACCCAGTACTTC	CASTPGGLGETQYF
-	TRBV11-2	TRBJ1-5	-	TGTGCCAGCAGCCCCGACGGGTCGAGGGCGGGGCAGCCCCAGCATTTT	CASSPDGSRAGQPQHF
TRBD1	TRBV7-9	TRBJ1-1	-	TGTGCCAGCAGCTCCGACAGGGGACGGACTGAAGCTTTCTTT	CASSSDRGRTEAFF
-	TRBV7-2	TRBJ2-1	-	TGTGCCAGCAGCTTGAGTACGAATGAGCAGTTCTTC	CASSLSTNEQFF
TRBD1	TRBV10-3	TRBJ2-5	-	TGTGCCATCACCTCGGACAGGGGAGGGGAGACCCAGTACTTC	CAITSDRGGETQYF
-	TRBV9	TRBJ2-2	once	TGTGCCAGCAGCGTAGTAACAGCTACGAACACCGGGGAGCTGTTTTTT	CASSVVTATNTGELFF
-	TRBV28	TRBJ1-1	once	TGTGCCAGTATAAGGAACAGCCCGAACACTGAAGCTTTCTTT	CASIRNSPNTEAFF